This T cell receptor beta chain was captured by sequencing in a study of T cell responses to AZD1222 COVID-19 vaccine (dated by TCRdb to about 2021). Broadly, across the study: Because spike-specific TCR depth and breadth did not differ between the two schedules, AZD1222 recipients who got a second dose at roughly 4 weeks were pooled with those who got a second dose at roughly 12 weeks. Trial participants were enrolled by age into subgroups of 18-55, 56-69 and 70-plus years, and about 150, 27 and 61 TCR-sequenced participants, respectively, were included in these subgroups. TCR sequencing was performed for about 250 trial participants, of whom roughly 200 were given two doses of AZD1222 and around 26 were given two doses of MenACWY control vaccine.

Broad study findings and their caveats: After two AZD1222 doses, spike-specific TCR breadth and depth were significantly higher than at day 0 and than in MenACWY recipients. The whole spike protein was spanned by vaccine-associated CD4 TCRs, and dominant responses were seen in regions 160-218 and 743-854. Conclusions about previously exposed vaccinees are limited, since just five to seven AZD1222 recipients were seropositive for SARS-CoV-2 at baseline. Because no samples from the day 14 peak response were available, repertoires could be characterized only after the peak T cell response. Participants were mostly white British, with more females than males. The authors suggested clonal diversity may have been underestimated. The 56-69-year group was small, and its depth increase did not reach significance, likely because of low power. Nearly half of unique spike-specific TCRs reportedly recognized epitopes outside regions mutated in the B.1.351 and B.1.1.7 variants.

The time point label, read with the paper, signifies: baseline before first vaccination. Vaccinee samples came from UK trials COV001 and COV002, including a single-blind randomized controlled phase 2/3 trial of AZD1222 (ChAdOx1 nCoV-19) in healthy adults. For TCRbeta chain sequencing, PBMC samples were collected from trial participants at day 0 and at day 28 after the second dose. The CDR3 regions of human TCRbeta chains were analyzed by immunosequencing. In the paper's pipeline: Repertoire TCRs were matched against a reference library of SARS-CoV-2-specific TCRs generated with the MIRA antigen-specificity platform. Breadth was defined as the fraction of unique TCRs that were SARS-CoV-2-associated, and depth was defined as the fraction of total T cells that were SARS-CoV-2-associated. Using the MIRA data, every spike-specific TCR was mapped to the spike region that the TCR reacted to and assigned to either a CD4 or a CD8 class. Log10-transformed breadth and depth values were compared by one-way ANOVA with Sidak's multiple comparisons tests. TCRdb obtained this table from immuneACCESS and retained in-frame rearrangements with V and J assigned. These tables miss some clones; where compared with another copy, unresolved V genes account for less than half of the shortfall, and the remainder is unexplained. That table is the source of V, J and clone size, and D and trimming were worked out from the DNA. Here the sample has about 140,000 clones; around nine tenths occur a single time. About 3.4% of the sample lies in the top ten.

V lost 2 bases and J lost 5 bases; the stretch between them is 19 bases long. From the cysteine up to the phenylalanine, the CDR3 has a length of 17 residues. Here the CDR3 DNA is all that survives: 51 bases in frame from base 1. CDR1 and CDR2, looked up from the germline V gene, are SGHVS and FNYEAQ. About this clone: Its binding antigen is unknown. Base qualities are not at hand, and no much larger clone is one base apart.

Source: peripheral blood, taken on day 0 of AZD1222 vaccination. This TCR was recovered from an adult in good health. The chain joins TRBV7-6 to TRBJ2-1; D gene: possibly TRBD1, on 5 matching bases. For the CDR3, the sequence is CASSLRPIGADNNEQFF. The DNA reads TGTGCCAGCAGCTTAAGACCTATAGGGGCAGACAACAATGAGCAGTTCTTC.